One and the same sample provided the 10 T cell receptor beta chains below, sequenced in a study of Ad26.COV2.S vaccination and SARS-CoV-2 variants. The assay was immunoSEQ multiplex PCR, and TCRdb's table has in-frame clones only and misses some. The sample records some 320,000 clones, about 86% being singletons. Treatment given: some 19 received Ad26.COV2.S at low or high dose, single or two shots; roughly 5 received placebo; per-sample allocation not given. Sampling was performed 63 days after the first vaccine or placebo injection. The sample here was peripheral blood, taken in a trial of Ad26.COV2.S vaccine versus placebo. The receptors derive from a person aged 18 to 65 who received the Ad26.COV2.S COVID-19 vaccine or a placebo.

This clone was seen only once. The chain recombines TRBV30 with TRBJ1-6; 10 bases map to TRBD1. The CDR3 has 14 amino acids. CDR1 is GTSNPN and CDR2 is SVGIG in the germline V gene (reference sequence). V was pared by 3 bases and J by 11 bases, with 7 bases of the junction left unmatched. In DNA form, the CDR3 reads TGTGCCTGGAGACTGACAGGGGGCGGGACACCCCTCCACTTT. Amino acid sequence: CAWRLTGGGTPLHF. Full variable domain (remainder filled in from reference TRBV30 and TRBJ1-6): SQTIHQWPATLVQPVGSPLSLECTVEGTSNPNLYWYRQAAGRGLQLLFYSVGIGQISSEVPQNLSASRPQDRQFILSSKKLLLSDSGFYLCAWRLTGGGTPLHFGNGTRLTVT.

The V call is TRBV7-6, the J call TRBJ2-2; TRBD1 matches at 9 bases. The CDR3 sequence is 18 residues long. Germline V gives CDR1 SGHVS, CDR2 FNYEAQ. The J segment lost 4 bases and the V segment lost 4 bases, leaving 13 bases of the junction unmatched. For the CDR3, the DNA is TGTGCCAGCAGCTCTATTATAGGGGGACAGGGAACCACCGGGGAGCTGTTTTTT. It yields the protein CASSSIIGGQGTTGELFF.

The rearrangement links TRBV3-1 (or the pseudogene TRBV3-2) to TRBJ2-7; no definite D call. This CDR3 has 15 residues. The V end lost 1 base, the J end lost 5 bases, and 15 bases lay between the germline ends. From germline, CDR1 is LGHDT and CDR2 YNNKEL (reference sequence). CDR3: CASSQVRALLDEQYF. The CDR3 coding sequence is TGTGCCAGCAGCCAAGTAAGGGCCCTCTTAGACGAGCAGTACTTC.

The genes are TRBV9 and TRBJ2-2; 11 bases match TRBD1. Germline CDR1 is SGDLS and CDR2 is YYNGEE. V dropped 3 bases and J dropped 4; count of bases not matched to a gene: 5. This CDR3 has 16 amino acids. The CDR3 nucleotides are TGTGCCAGCAGCGATCCCGGGACAGGGGGCACCGGGGAGCTGTTTTTT. Amino acid sequence: CASSDPGTGGTGELFF.

This rearrangement joins TRBV7-2 to TRBJ2-3; D remains ambiguous. The V end was cut by 9 bases, the J end by 2 bases, with 6 bases between. The CDR3 contains 11 residues. The germline gives CDR1 SGHTA, CDR2 FQGNSA. The DNA of the CDR3 is TGTGCCAGTGGCCTCACAGATACGCAGTATTTT. Its protein product is CASGLTDTQYF.

This clone was recorded only once. V is TRBV19 and J is TRBJ2-2; D is ambiguous. The V gene's germline CDR1 is LNHDA and CDR2 SQIVND (reference sequence). The CDR3 extends over 18 amino acids. Trimming pared 2 bases from V and 2 bases from J, leaving 18 bases between. Here the CDR3 DNA reads TGTGCCAGTAGTATAATGTCAGTATTAGAACTAAACACCGGGGAGCTGTTTTTT. Protein sequence: CASSIMSVLELNTGELFF. The variable domain in full, completed from reference TRBV19 and TRBJ2-2, reads DGGITQSPKYLFRKEGQNVTLSCEQNLNHDAMYWYRQDPGQGLRLIYYSQIVNDFQKGDIAEGYSVSREKKESFPLTVTSAQKNPTAFYLCASSIMSVLELNTGELFFGEGSRLTVL.

The chain is built from TRBV18 and TRBJ1-1; D remains ambiguous. The ends were cut back, 0 bases at V and 1 base at J, with 21 bases in the middle. The CDR3 consists of 19 residues. In germline, CDR1 is KGHSH, CDR2 LQKENI. The CDR3 DNA reads as TGTGCCAGCTCACCACCGCGGGTTTCGCTTAACACACAGAACACTGAAGCTTTCTTT. Protein product: CASSPPRVSLNTQNTEAFF. Looking up the rest from reference TRBV18 and TRBJ1-1 gives the full variable domain: NAGVMQNPRHLVRRRGQEARLRCSPMKGHSHVYWYRQLPEEGLKFMVYLQKENIIDESGMPKERFSAEFPKEGPSILRIQQVVRGDSAAYFCASSPPRVSLNTQNTEAFFGQGTRLTVV.

This clone has more than one count but fewer than ten. This chain uses TRBV6-2 or TRBV6-3 with TRBJ2-7; TRBD2 matches at 7 bases. V lost 7 bases, J lost 2 bases, and 8 bases stayed unmatched. Germline assignment: CDR1 MNHEY and CDR2 SVGEGT. The CDR3 extends over 14 amino acids. In nucleotides, the CDR3 is TGTGCCAGCACCCCTCTAGCGGCCACCTACGAGCAGTACTTC. Its translation: CASTPLAATYEQYF.

The V and J genes are TRBV6-5 and TRBJ2-3, with D perhaps matching TRBD1 (6 bases). CDR1 and CDR2 from the germline V gene are MNHEY and SVGAGI. The CDR3 is 12 amino acids. The ends were cut back, 5 bases at V and 12 bases at J, with 15 bases in the middle. CDR3 sequence: CASSPLRGSQYF. The CDR3 nucleotides read TGTGCCAGCAGTCCGTTGAGGGGGTCTCAGTATTTT.

The J gene is TRBJ2-7, the V gene TRBV6-6; TRBD1 is a possible D gene (6 bases). Trimming took off 10 bases at V and 3 bases at J, with 19 bases between the two ends. The CDR3 contains 14 residues. Germline CDR1 reads MNHNY; CDR2 reads SVGAGI (reference sequence). The CDR3 loop reads CATSKQGSDYEQYF. CDR3 nucleotide sequence: TGTGCCACCTCGAAACAGGGATCCGACTACGAGCAGTACTTC.